These 14 T cell receptor beta chains were sequenced from one sample in a study of blood T cell repertoires in COVID-19. Measured with immunoSEQ multiplex PCR; TCRdb has only the in-frame clones, and not every one. The sample has about 270,000 clones, around 87% seen once. Sequencing used peripheral blood. The receptors were gathered from a woman in her forties or fifties with acute or convalescent COVID-19.

The V call is TRBV28, the J call TRBJ2-7; a possible D gene is TRBD2 (5 bases). With 6 bases removed from V and 2 bases from J, the gap between germline ends came to 14 bases. Germline CDR1 reads MDHEN; CDR2 reads SYDVKM. The CDR3 runs 14 residues. The CDR3 sequence is CASSPPSSPYEQYF. CDR3 coding DNA: TGTGCCAGCAGCCCGCCGTCTAGCCCCTACGAGCAGTACTTC.

The chain recombines TRBV6-5 with TRBJ1-2; D is unclear. V was cut by 5 bases and J by 8 bases, with 12 bases left in between. Germline V CDR1 and CDR2: MNHEY, SVGAGI. The CDR3 runs to 12 residues. CDR3 DNA: TGTGCCAGCAGTAGCCTAGGAGGGGGCTACACCTTC. Amino acid sequence: CASSSLGGGYTF.

This clone was seen once. The rearrangement uses TRBV7-9 and TRBJ2-2, with D tentatively TRBD1 (6 bases). The germline gives CDR1 SEHNR, CDR2 FQNEAQ (reference sequence). The germline V and J ends were trimmed by 5 bases and 4 bases, with 23 bases remaining between them. The CDR3 is 18 amino acids. Here the CDR3 DNA reads TGTGCCAGCAGCCGCCCATACAGGGCCCAAACGGGCACCGGGGAGCTGTTTTTT. Its translation is CASSRPYRAQTGTGELFF.

The chain carries TRBV19 and TRBJ2-7; D not certain. Germline assignment: CDR1 LNHDA and CDR2 SQIVND (reference sequence). V was clipped by 4 bases and J by 5 bases, with 12 bases between them. The CDR3 consists of 13 residues. CDR3 DNA sequence: TGTGCCAGTAGTAGGTACGGGTACGACGAGCAGTACTTC. It encodes CASSRYGYDEQYF.

This chain connects TRBV5-1 to TRBJ2-2; D gene unclear. Germline V gives CDR1 SGHRS, CDR2 YFSETQ. The germline V and J ends were trimmed by 5 bases and 1 base, with 6 bases remaining between them. The CDR3 is 13 residues long. CDR3 DNA sequence: TGCGCCAGCAGGAGAGGGAACACCGGGGAGCTGTTTTTT. Its translation: CASRRGNTGELFF.

The chain couples TRBV19 to TRBJ1-5; TRBD1 matches at 12 bases. The germline gives CDR1 LNHDA, CDR2 SQIVND (reference sequence). The CDR3 runs 18 residues. V lost 1 base, J lost 5 bases, and 9 bases stayed unmatched. CDR3 in amino acids: CASSIGDRGPLGYQPQHF. CDR3 bases: TGTGCCAGTAGTATAGGGGACAGGGGGCCGTTAGGATATCAGCCCCAGCATTTT. Supplemented by reference TRBV19 and TRBJ1-5, the full variable domain reads DGGITQSPKYLFRKEGQNVTLSCEQNLNHDAMYWYRQDPGQGLRLIYYSQIVNDFQKGDIAEGYSVSREKKESFPLTVTSAQKNPTAFYLCASSIGDRGPLGYQPQHFGDGTRLSIL.

This clone was counted between two and nine times. The CDR3 DNA follows: TGTGCCAGCAGCCCAGGCAGGGGAGATGGAAACACCATATATTTT. It encodes CASSPGRGDGNTIYF. The J gene is TRBJ1-3, the V gene TRBV7-2; D is possibly TRBD1 (6 bases). The CDR3 is 15 residues long. Germline V lookup: CDR1 SGHTA, CDR2 FQGNSA. Trimming removed 5 bases at V and 3 bases at J, with 14 bases between.

The chain employs TRBV18 and TRBJ2-3; a possible D gene is TRBD2 (6 bases). The CDR3 consists of 15 residues. Between the trimmed V and J ends, which lost 1 base and 2 bases, there was a span of 10 bases. The V gene's germline CDR1 is KGHSH and CDR2 LQKENI. The CDR3 sequence is CASSPRVGLTDTQYF. The CDR3 coding sequence is TGTGCCAGCTCACCACGGGTGGGACTCACAGATACGCAGTATTTT.

This rearrangement joins TRBV27 to TRBJ1-5, with D unresolved. The V end was cut by 6 bases, the J end by 2 bases, with 14 bases between. CDR1 MNHEY and CDR2 SMNVEV come from the germline V gene (reference sequence). The CDR3 runs to 15 residues. CDR3 coding DNA: TGTGCCAGCAGGGTTACCGGGGATGGCAATCAGCCCCAGCATTTT. It specifies CASRVTGDGNQPQHF.

This CDR3 is CASSLGGIIYNEQFF. The CDR3 DNA reads TGCGCCAGCAGCTTGGGGGGCATAATTTACAATGAGCAGTTCTTC. This chain connects TRBV5-1 to TRBJ2-1; tentatively, D is TRBD1 (5 bases). This CDR3 comprises 15 residues. Looked up from germline, CDR1 is SGHRS and CDR2 is YFSETQ. Between the trimmed V and J ends, which lost 0 bases and 4 bases, there was a span of 11 bases. Full variable domain (outside the CDR3, taken from reference TRBV5-1 and TRBJ2-1): KAGVTQTPRYLIKTRGQQVTLSCSPISGHRSVSWYQQTPGQGLQFLFEYFSETQRNKGNFPGRFSGRQFSNSRSEMNVSTLELGDSALYLCASSLGGIIYNEQFFGPGTRLTVL.

J is TRBJ1-2 and V is TRBV5-1; D ambiguous. CDR1 and CDR2 (germline): SGHRS, YFSETQ. Trimming cost V 0 bases and J 0 bases, with 9 bases left between them. There are 15 residues in the CDR3. Written as DNA, the CDR3 is TGCGCCAGCAGCTTGGGGTCAGGAACTAACTATGGCTACACCTTC. It encodes CASSLGSGTNYGYTF.

V and J are TRBV5-1 and TRBJ2-7; TRBD1 is a possible D gene (6 bases). The CDR3 consists of 11 residues. V lost 4 bases, J lost 4 bases, and 6 bases lay in between. Germline V CDR1 and CDR2: SGHRS, YFSETQ. The CDR3 sequence: CASSQGYEQYF. The CDR3 region has the DNA TGCGCCAGCAGCCAGGGGTACGAGCAGTACTTC.

As for this clone: The sample has other DNA sequences that encode this CDR3 too. The chain is built from TRBV30 and TRBJ1-5, with no clear D. The germline V gene encodes CDR1 GTSNPN and CDR2 SVGIG (reference sequence). The CDR3 runs 13 residues. Between the trimmed V and J ends, which lost 0 bases and 4 bases, there was a span of 7 bases. The CDR3 DNA sequence: TGTGCCTGGAGTGTTTCAGGTAATCAGCCCCAGCATTTT. Translation: CAWSVSGNQPQHF.

The chain uses TRBV30 and TRBJ2-7; tentatively, D is TRBD1 (6 bases). Trimming shortened V by 2 bases and J by 2 bases, and 19 bases separated the two germline ends. The CDR3 contains 16 residues. Germline CDR1 GTSNPN, CDR2 SVGIG (reference sequence). The CDR3 protein is CAWSSRVRTAPYEQYF. The CDR3, as DNA: TGTGCCTGGAGTTCCCGAGTTAGGACAGCACCCTACGAGCAGTACTTC.